The source of this TCR beta chain is a study of radiation and T cells in renal cell carcinoma. A remark on this clone: Its antigen remains unknown.

Study-level points and caveats: From baseline, blood top tumor clonotypes peaked at 2 weeks post-radiation. No pretreatment tumor biopsies were available for baseline clonotypes.

Using immunoSEQ multiplex PCR, the repertoire was profiled, and TCRdb retains in-frame clones only, with some absent. The sample consists of some 150,000 clones, 65% to 90% of them appearing once. This sample's time point: blood 4 weeks post-SBRT, at nephrectomy. The sample's treatment: 15 Gy SBRT to primary tumor, nephrectomy 4 weeks later. Nephrectomy followed 15 Gy stereotactic body radiation by 4 weeks. Radiation-treated patients gave blood at baseline, week 2 and week 4. This clonotype was sampled from a woman between 45 and 65 years old with renal cell carcinoma. Sequencing used blood, obtained from a patient whose treatment included radiotherapy and nephrectomy.

The chain's CDR3 is CASSLAGDNTEAFF. The CDR3 bases are TGCGCCAGCAGCTTGGCCGGGGATAACACTGAAGCTTTCTTT. This chain joins TRBV5-1 and TRBJ1-1; D is uncertain. Germline V gene sequence: CDR1 SGHRS, CDR2 YFSETQ. This CDR3 is built from 14 residues. The ends were cut back, 0 bases at V and 2 bases at J, with 8 bases in the middle.